Each of the 20 T cell receptor beta chains below was sequenced from the same sample in a study of technical replicates of blood from several donors. The data were produced by immunoSEQ multiplex PCR, yet TCRdb's version contains in-frame clones alone and is incomplete. The sample holds under 65,000 clones, about 96% seen once. Material for sequencing was T cells isolated from PBMCs. The receptors were gathered from a human donor in good health.

V gene TRBV11-3 combines with J gene TRBJ2-7, with D possibly being TRBD2 (5 bases). The CDR3 is 13 residues long. The V and J ends lost 3 bases and 2 bases respectively, with 8 bases between them. Germline V gene lookup returns CDR1 SGHNT and CDR2 YENEEA. In DNA form, the CDR3 reads TGTGCCAGCAGCTTGCGGGCTCCCTACGAGCAGTACTTC. Amino acid sequence: CASSLRAPYEQYF.

The chain combines TRBV27 with TRBJ1-2, with a tentative D call TRBD1 (5 bases). Trimming pared 8 bases from V and 4 bases from J, leaving 14 bases between. Looked up from germline, CDR1 is MNHEY and CDR2 is SMNVEV (reference sequence). The CDR3 runs to 13 residues. CDR3 protein: CASGYGALYGYTF. As DNA, the CDR3 is TGTGCCAGCGGCTATGGGGCCCTCTATGGCTACACCTTC.

The chain couples TRBV27 to TRBJ1-3; 8 nucleotides line up with TRBD1. In germline, CDR1 is MNHEY, CDR2 SMNVEV (reference sequence). After removal of 2 bases from V and 8 bases from J, the junction contained 11 bases not matched to a gene. The CDR3 has 16 amino acids. The CDR3 DNA reads as TGTGCCAGCAGTTTAGGTCCCGCAGGGGGCGGGTACACCATATATTTT. Its translation: CASSLGPAGGGYTIYF.

The rearrangement uses TRBV19 and TRBJ1-2; 7 nucleotides line up with TRBD1. CDR3 length equals 14 residues. V was clipped by 11 bases and J by 0 bases; unmatched bases: 9. Germline V gene data show CDR1 as LNHDA and CDR2 as SQIVND (reference sequence). The CDR3 sequence is CAVLDRAANYGYTF. CDR3 coding DNA: TGTGCCGTCCTAGACAGGGCCGCTAACTATGGCTACACCTTC.

This sequence joins TRBV6-4 and TRBJ1-2; D not resolved. Between the trimmed V and J ends, which lost 2 bases and 8 bases, there was a span of 15 bases. The CDR3 is 14 residues long. Per the germline V gene, CDR1 is MRHNA and CDR2 is SNTAGT. CDR3 nucleotide sequence: TGTGCCAGCAGTGACGCACCTTATTACGGGGGCTACACCTTC. Translated, it gives CASSDAPYYGGYTF.

The chain is built from TRBV7-3 and TRBJ1-1, with a possible D match to TRBD1 (5 bases). This CDR3 contains 13 residues. V was trimmed by 3 bases and J by 4 bases, leaving 9 bases between them. The germline V gene encodes CDR1 SGHTA and CDR2 FQGTGA. This CDR3 reads CASSLGGPTEAFF. The CDR3 DNA reads as TGTGCCAGCAGCTTGGGGGGACCCACTGAAGCTTTCTTT. Variable domain in full (rest from reference TRBV7-3 and TRBJ1-1): GAGVSQTPSNKVTEKGKYVELRCDPISGHTALYWYRQSLGQGPEFLIYFQGTGAADDSGLPNDRFFAVRPEGSVSTLKIQRTERGDSAVYLCASSLGGPTEAFFGQGTRLTVV.

The J gene is TRBJ2-1, the V gene TRBV10-3, with TRBD2 matching 11 bases. Trimming removed 8 bases from V and 7 bases from J; junction bases left unmatched: 7. Looked up from germline, CDR1 is ENHRY and CDR2 is SYGVKD. This CDR3 contains 14 residues. For the CDR3, the DNA is TGTGCCATCTCGACTAGCGGGGATTTAAATGAGCAGTTCTTC. Translated: CAISTSGDLNEQFF.

The chain is built from TRBV6-5 and TRBJ2-7; 8 bases align to TRBD2. J was trimmed by 6 bases and V by 6 bases; bases with no gene match: 10. The length of the CDR3 is 14 residues. Germline V gene sequence: CDR1 MNHEY, CDR2 SVGAGI. CDR3 in DNA: TGTGCCAGCAGCAGCGGGAGATTAGTACCCGAGCAGTACTTC. Encoded protein: CASSSGRLVPEQYF.

The CDR3 reads CSVEDQGTRGPKQYF. CDR3 DNA sequence: TGCAGCGTTGAAGACCAGGGAACCCGCGGCCCCAAGCAGTACTTC. V gene TRBV29-1 combines with J gene TRBJ2-7; a weak D match, TRBD1 (5 bases). V was pared by 0 bases and J by 8 bases, with 20 bases between. Germline lookup yields CDR1 SQVTM and CDR2 ANQGSEA. The CDR3 totals 15 residues.

V usage is TRBV7-2 and J usage is TRBJ1-1; D perhaps matches TRBD1 (5 bases). V lost 8 bases to trimming and J lost 4 bases, with 14 bases between them. Germline CDR1 SGHTA, CDR2 FQGNSA. The CDR3 totals 13 residues. The CDR3 protein is CASRGTWGTEAFF. DNA of the CDR3: TGTGCCAGCCGGGGGACCTGGGGCACTGAAGCTTTCTTT.

This chain joins TRBV28 and TRBJ1-2; D is undetermined. The CDR3 contains 12 residues. V lost 2 bases to trimming and J lost 8 bases, with 9 bases between them. From germline, CDR1 is MDHEN and CDR2 SYDVKM. The DNA of the CDR3 is TGTGCCAGCAGTTTACCGGAGCAAGGCTACACCTTC. It translates to CASSLPEQGYTF.

CDR3 sequence: CASSLGLAGYTGELFF. CDR3 nucleotides: TGTGCCAGCAGCTTAGGTCTAGCGGGCTACACCGGGGAGCTGTTTTTT. This chain joins TRBV11-1 and TRBJ2-2, with TRBD2 matching over 8 bases. The V and J ends lost 1 base and 3 bases, in that order; junction bases with no gene match: 4. The CDR3 extends over 16 amino acids. Per germline, CDR1 SGHAT and CDR2 FQDESV (reference sequence).

This rearrangement joins TRBV7-9 to TRBJ2-5, with 7 bases that match TRBD2. V shed 7 bases, J shed 1 base, and the junction held 9 bases outside the gene matches. CDR1 is SEHNR and CDR2 is FQNEAQ in the germline V gene (reference sequence). This CDR3 has 15 residues. CDR3 residues: CASTERGLFQETQYF. The CDR3 DNA reads as TGTGCCAGCACCGAGCGGGGCCTATTCCAAGAGACCCAGTACTTC.

This CDR3 reads CASSPEGQATDTQYF. The CDR3 nucleotides read TGTGCCAGCAGCCCAGAGGGCCAGGCCACAGATACGCAGTATTTT. The J gene is TRBJ2-3, the V gene TRBV7-9; the D gene is possibly TRBD2 (5 bases). The V gene lost 5 bases and the J gene lost 2 bases, with 14 bases spanning the gap. The CDR3 extends over 15 amino acids. Germline V gene data show CDR1 as SEHNR and CDR2 as FQNEAQ (reference sequence).

This clone appeared once. J is TRBJ1-2 and V is TRBV19, with 7 bases matching TRBD1. The CDR3 is 11 residues long. With 9 bases clipped from V and 8 bases from J, the junction kept 6 bases outside the gene matches. CDR1 is LNHDA and CDR2 is SQIVND in the germline V gene (reference sequence). The CDR3 here is CASTTGNGYTF. The CDR3 nucleotides are TGTGCCAGCACGACAGGGAACGGCTACACCTTC.

V usage is TRBV2 and J usage is TRBJ1-5; no firm D call. V lost 4 bases, J lost 1 base, and 11 bases lay in between. Germline V CDR1 and CDR2: SNHLY, FYNNEI. The CDR3 covers 15 residues. Here the CDR3 DNA reads TGTGCCAGCAGTGTCCCCACAACAAGCAATCAGCCCCAGCATTTT. Residues: CASSVPTTSNQPQHF.

The chain couples TRBV14 to TRBJ1-2; D unresolved. Germline V gene lookup returns CDR1 SGHDN and CDR2 FVKESK. The V end was cut by 1 base, the J end by 8 bases, with 8 bases between. The CDR3 totals 12 residues. CDR3 bases: TGTGCCAGCAGCCAAGGGTCTCGGGGCTACACCTTC. This gives the protein CASSQGSRGYTF.

The gene calls are TRBV6-5 and TRBJ2-7; 8 bases map to TRBD2. The V gene's germline CDR1 is MNHEY and CDR2 SVGAGI. V was pared by 5 bases and J by 2 bases, with 8 bases of the junction left unmatched. The CDR3 covers 15 residues. This CDR3 reads CASSGGLSGAYEQYF. CDR3 in DNA: TGTGCCAGCAGTGGCGGACTTAGCGGGGCCTACGAGCAGTACTTC.

The chain employs TRBV7-9 and TRBJ1-3; TRBD1 is a possible D gene (6 bases). V dropped 5 bases and J dropped 0 bases, with 14 bases sitting between them. Germline V CDR1 and CDR2: SEHNR, FQNEAQ (reference sequence). The CDR3 spans 16 residues. CDR3 sequence: CASSHSLTGSGNTIYF. The CDR3 DNA reads TGTGCCAGCAGCCACTCCCTGACAGGCTCTGGAAACACCATATATTTT.

V is TRBV2 and J is TRBJ2-7; TRBD1 aligns across 11 bases. The ends lost 6 bases at V and 6 bases at J; junction bases unmatched: 7. The CDR3 length is 14 residues. Per the germline V gene, CDR1 is SNHLY and CDR2 is FYNNEI. The CDR3 spells CASRAGQGAIEQYF. The CDR3, as DNA: TGTGCCAGCAGGGCCGGACAGGGGGCGATCGAGCAGTACTTC. Full variable domain (remainder filled in from reference TRBV2 and TRBJ2-7): EPEVTQTPSHQVTQMGQEVILRCVPISNHLYFYWYRQILGQKVEFLVSFYNNEISEKSEIFDDQFSVERPDGSNFTLKIRSTKLEDSAMYFCASRAGQGAIEQYFGPGTRLTVT.